These T cell receptor beta chains were read from a single sample in a study of glioma-infiltrating T cells. TCRdb reprocessed the multiplex PCR reads via MiXCR and lists one record per CDR3 protein. The sample lists a few hundred thousand distinct CDR3 sequences, around 38% seen once, with approximately 12% in the top ten. The specimen sequenced was glioma tissue, nonneoplastic brain tissue, or PBMCs (not recorded which). All receptors come from a human donor with low-grade glioma or glioblastoma, undergoing nonglioma brain surgery, or in good health (not recorded which). Both conserved end residues are part of each CDR3. The D gene is left open where the match is weak. The size field is filled for only some rows; it gives once, few, many or a size class.

d_call,clone_size,j_call,v_call,cdr3_aa,cdr3_nt
.,few,TRBJ2-3,TRBV5-4,CASSSEPSSGSTQYF,TGTGCCAGCAGCTCCGAGCCTTCCTCCGGAAGTACGCAGTATTTT
TRBD1,.,TRBJ1-2,TRBV7-2,CASSLDRGHHYGYTF,TGTGCCAGCAGCCTTGACAGGGGGCATCACTATGGCTACACCTTC
TRBD1,.,TRBJ2-5,TRBV20-1,CSAGMPGGLREETQYF,TGCAGTGCTGGTATGCCAGGGGGCCTGCGGGAAGAGACCCAGTACTTC
TRBD2,.,TRBJ2-3,TRBV6-1,CASGGPDRTDTQYF,TGCGCCAGCGGGGGCCCGGACAGAACAGATACGCAGTATTTT
.,.,TRBJ2-1,TRBV6-5,CASSYTPWTAPNNEQFF,TGTGCCAGCAGTTACACCCCCTGGACCGCCCCTAACAATGAGCAGTTCTTC
.,.,TRBJ2-2,TRBV19,CASSPHASSGELFF,TGTGCCAGTAGCCCGCACGCTAGCTCCGGGGAGCTGTTTTTT
TRBD1,many,TRBJ1-5,TRBV20-1,CSANRGKEPQHF,TGCAGTGCGAACAGGGGGAAGGAGCCCCAGCATTTT
TRBD1,.,TRBJ1-1,TRBV6-2/TRBV6-3,CASSYGTGDTEAFF,TGTGCCAGCAGTTACGGGACAGGGGACACTGAAGCTTTCTTT
.,many,TRBJ1-1,TRBV27,CASSSRGRSNTEAFF,TGTGCCAGCAGTTCCCGGGGCCGATCGAACACTGAAGCTTTCTTT
.,.,TRBJ1-1,TRBV20-1,CSARALGHPGNTEAFF,TGCAGTGCTAGAGCCCTGGGTCACCCCGGGAACACTGAAGCTTTCTTT
TRBD2,.,TRBJ2-3,TRBV6-2/TRBV6-3,CASSSGRPGTTDTQYF,TGTGCCAGCAGTAGCGGGAGGCCAGGGACCACAGATACGCAGTATTTT
.,few,TRBJ2-7,TRBV29-1,CSVGRSYEQYF,TGCAGCGTGGGGAGGTCCTACGAGCAGTACTTC
.,few,TRBJ2-2,TRBV4-3,CASSQEPVSNTGELFF,TGCGCCAGCAGCCAAGAACCCGTATCGAACACCGGGGAGCTGTTTTTT
TRBD1,.,TRBJ2-5,TRBV28,CASSLRQGARETQYF,TGTGCCAGCAGCCTAAGACAGGGGGCGCGGGAGACCCAGTACTTC
.,many,TRBJ2-2,TRBV6-1,CASSSPGELFF,TGTGCCAGCAGTTCACCCGGGGAGCTGTTTTTT
.,few,TRBJ2-3,TRBV25-1,CASSRRATGLADTQYF,TGTGCCAGCAGCCGGAGGGCCACAGGGCTTGCAGATACGCAGTATTTT
TRBD2,many,TRBJ2-5,TRBV28,CASSSAGVETQYF,TGTGCCAGCAGTTCAGCGGGAGTGGAGACCCAGTACTTC
TRBD1,.,TRBJ1-5,TRBV7-6,CATDTGQGRSKGNQPQHF,TGTGCCACCGACACGGGACAGGGAAGGAGCAAGGGCAATCAGCCCCAGCATTTT
TRBD2,.,TRBJ2-1,TRBV5-1,CASSSGTRTGERFF,TGCGCCAGCAGCTCAGGGACTAGGACGGGTGAGCGGTTCTTC
.,once,TRBJ2-1,TRBV7-3,CASSSGSGTNNEQFF,TGTGCCAGCAGCTCAGGATCCGGGACCAACAATGAGCAGTTCTTC
.,.,TRBJ1-1,TRBV20-1,CSGPTGRTEAFF,TGCAGTGGCCCCACAGGGCGGACTGAAGCTTTCTTT
TRBD2,.,TRBJ2-7,TRBV10-3,CAISDLGLAEQYF,TGTGCCATCAGTGACCTTGGACTAGCGGAGCAGTACTTC
.,few,TRBJ2-1,TRBV12-3/TRBV12-4,CASSSRTINEQFF,TGTGCCAGCAGTTCGCGGACAATCAATGAGCAGTTCTTC
.,many,TRBJ2-5,TRBV27,CASSFFGETQYF,TGTGCCAGCAGTTTTTTTGGCGAGACCCAGTACTTC
.,few,TRBJ1-2,TRBV2,CASSDWRTDYGYTF,TGTGCCAGCAGTGATTGGCGAACAGACTATGGCTACACCTTC
.,many,TRBJ2-3,TRBV24-1,CATSDPGRDYTDTQYF,TGTGCCACCAGTGACCCGGGACGAGACTACACAGATACGCAGTATTTT
.,few,TRBJ2-2,TRBV28,CASSLDRPGDTGELFF,TGTGCCAGCAGTCTCGACAGGCCTGGTGACACCGGGGAGCTGTTTTTT
.,.,TRBJ1-2,TRBV7-8,CASSPTAFNYGYTF,TGTGCCAGCAGCCCGACAGCGTTTAACTATGGCTACACCTTC
.,few,TRBJ1-1,TRBV2,CASSATEGNTEAFF,TGTGCCAGCAGCGCGACAGAAGGGAACACTGAAGCTTTCTTT
.,many,TRBJ2-5,TRBV27,CASSFGRAETQYF,TGTGCCAGCAGTTTCGGACGGGCGGAGACCCAGTACTTC
TRBD2,many,TRBJ2-1,TRBV28,CASSNPSGRDNEQFF,TGTGCCAGCTCAAATCCTAGCGGGAGAGACAATGAGCAGTTCTTC
TRBD1,many,TRBJ1-5,TRBV20-1,CSAATGVGQPQHF,TGCAGTGCTGCTACAGGGGTTGGTCAGCCCCAGCATTTT
TRBD2,.,TRBJ2-3,TRBV6-2/TRBV6-3,CASSKGLAGVNTQYF,TGTGCCAGCAGCAAGGGACTAGCGGGAGTTAATACGCAGTATTTT
.,.,TRBJ2-2,TRBV27,CASSGITLANTGELFF,TGTGCCAGCTCGGGGATTACGTTGGCGAACACCGGGGAGCTGTTTTTT
TRBD1,once,TRBJ1-5,TRBV2,CASKRDRGSNQTQHF,TGTGCCAGCAAGAGGGACAGGGGTAGCAATCAGACCCAGCATTTT
.,.,TRBJ2-7,TRBV6-1,CASSERSKTVTWAYEQYF,TGTGCCAGCAGTGAACGGTCCAAAACAGTGACGTGGGCCTACGAGCAGTACTTC
.,many,TRBJ2-7,TRBV20-1,CSARAGTQSSYEQYF,TGCAGTGCTAGAGCCGGGACTCAGAGCTCCTACGAGCAGTACTTC
TRBD1,many,TRBJ2-7,TRBV20-1,CSAWDRGIYEQYF,TGCAGTGCTTGGGACAGGGGGATTTACGAGCAGTACTTC
.,few,TRBJ2-1,TRBV14,CASSPRDIGRHEQFF,TGTGCCAGCAGCCCCCGGGACATTGGACGACATGAGCAGTTCTTC
TRBD1,few,TRBJ2-7,TRBV18,CASSPYVTGGEQYF,TGTGCCAGCTCACCTTACGTTACAGGGGGCGAGCAGTACTTC
.,.,TRBJ2-7,TRBV28,CARSSRQAFYEQYF,TGTGCCAGAAGTTCTCGACAGGCCTTCTACGAGCAGTACTTC
.,few,TRBJ2-5,TRBV7-9,CASSRTVKETQYF,TGTGCCAGCAGCCGGACAGTTAAAGAGACCCAGTACTTC
TRBD1,.,TRBJ2-3,TRBV6-9,CASSYRGQGYTDTEYF,TGTGCCAGCAGTTATAGGGGACAGGGGTACACAGATACGGAGTATTTT
TRBD2,.,TRBJ2-3,TRBV20-1,CSAPGTSVSTDTQYF,TGCAGTGCTCCCGGGACTAGCGTTAGCACAGATACGCAGTATTTT
TRBD1,.,TRBJ1-2,TRBV28,CASSGHRGLGGYTF,TGTGCCAGCAGTGGTCACAGGGGGCTGGGTGGCTACACCTTC
TRBD1,.,TRBJ1-1,TRBV7-2,CASSQDPPQGDNTEAFF,TGCGCCAGCAGCCAAGACCCCCCCCAGGGGGATAACACTGAAGCTTTCTTT
.,.,TRBJ1-1,TRBV15,CATSRGDTTNTEAFF,TGTGCCACCAGCAGAGGAGACACCACGAACACTGAAGCTTTCTTT
.,.,TRBJ2-6,TRBV4-1,CASSLSWANVLTF,TGCGCCAGCAGCCTTTCCTGGGCCAACGTCCTGACTTTC
.,few,TRBJ2-7,TRBV4-2,CASSQASGVSYEQYF,TGTGCCAGCAGCCAAGCTTCCGGGGTGTCCTACGAGCAGTACTTC
.,few,TRBJ2-4,TRBV4-1,CASSREPGPLGNIQYF,TGCGCCAGCAGCCGCGAACCGGGCCCTTTAGGAAACATTCAGTACTTC
TRBD2,many,TRBJ2-3,TRBV20-1,CSARLSGRTDTQYF,TGCAGTGCTAGACTGAGCGGGAGGACAGATACGCAGTATTTT
.,.,TRBJ1-5,TRBV6-2/TRBV6-3,CASSTRKGGGKTQHF,TGTGCCAGCAGTACCAGAAAGGGTGGGGGTAAGACCCAGCATTTT
.,.,TRBJ1-2,TRBV30,CAYRQAAGYTF,TGTGCGTACCGACAGGCCGCTGGCTACACCTTC
.,many,TRBJ1-1,TRBV6-6,CASSYSTANTEAFF,TGTGCCAGCAGTTACTCGACGGCGAACACTGAAGCTTTCTTT
.,.,TRBJ2-3,TRBV5-4,CASSLPGSRSDTQYF,TGTGCCAGCAGCCTCCCCGGGAGTCGCTCAGATACGCAGTATTTT